Described below is a single T cell receptor beta chain sequence and its context. Its antigen remains unknown. PCR employed 60 Vbeta and 13 Jbeta primers. Clones were sequenced by immunoSEQ multiplex PCR, and TCRdb holds only the in-frame ones, with some missing. The sample shows more than 150,000 clones, approximately 82% of them seen only once. The CDR3 is made up of 13 amino acids. The V gene's germline CDR1 is MDHEN and CDR2 SYDVKM. V was pared by 2 bases and J by 4 bases, with 8 bases between. This sample is drawn from a study of cytomegalovirus exposure and HLA in healthy donors. Unrecorded immune exposure was likely among donors, who were nominally healthy when sampled. Findings and limits, study-wide: A prior analysis recorded that most TCR beta V segments were productive about 87% or about 30% of the time. A later analysis linked a missense variant in DCLRE1C to the trimming of TCR beta V and J genes.

The source is a woman aged 40 to 55 in good health and CMV-seropositive. Input material: PBMCs. The chain carries TRBV28 and TRBJ1-2; D remains unclear. The DNA for the CDR3 is TGTGCCAGCAGTTTAGAACAACCCTATGGCTACACCTTC. Encoded protein: CASSLEQPYGYTF.